These 17 T cell receptor beta chains came from one sample sequenced in a study of read filtering for tumor transcriptome and immune sequencing. From approximately 400 ng of RNA, a library with molecular barcoded alpha/delta and beta/gamma adaptors was made. TCRdb reprocessed the reads via MiXCR and lists one record per CDR3 protein. Among tens of thousands of distinct CDR3 sequences listed, approximately 12% were seen once. Sequencing used a population of CD138-negative cells sorted from bone marrow. All receptors derive from a donor aged 40 or over with multiple myeloma.

The sample holds many counts of this clonotype. V usage is TRBV30 and J usage is TRBJ2-1; unclear D gene. CDR3 length equals 12 residues. Per the germline V gene, CDR1 is GTSNPN and CDR2 is SVGIG (reference sequence). The V gene lost 8 bases and the J gene lost 8 bases, with 16 bases spanning the gap. The DNA of the CDR3 is TGTGCCAGCTACCATAAAGGCCATGAGCAGTTCTTC. It encodes CASYHKGHEQFF.

Ten or more counts support this clonotype. The chain uses TRBV10-3 and TRBJ2-1, with 9 bases lining up with TRBD1. Germline values: CDR1 ENHRY, CDR2 SYGVKD. The CDR3 is 18 residues long. J was trimmed by 8 bases and V by 8 bases; bases with no gene match: 22. The CDR3 DNA sequence: TGTGCCATCCGATCGGTAGTAAACCCGGGACAGGGTGTAGATGAGCAGTTCTTC. Translating gives CAIRSVVNPGQGVDEQFF.

There are a few counts of this clonotype. The V and J genes are TRBV28 and TRBJ1-5; TRBD1 is a possible D gene (5 bases). The CDR3 has 15 amino acids. V was clipped by 2 bases and J by 3 bases, with 11 bases between them. Germline assignment: CDR1 MDHEN and CDR2 SYDVKM. CDR3 DNA: TGTGCCAGCAGTTTAGCTAGGGGATACAATCAGCCCCAGCATTTT. Its translation: CASSLARGYNQPQHF.

As to this clonotype: This may come from a read error, since a much larger clone is one base off. The CDR3 coding sequence is TGTGCCAGCAGCTGGGATTGTCATCGCGGGAATCAGCCCCAGCATTTT. Translation gives CASSWDCHRGNQPQHF. This chain links TRBV11-3 with TRBJ1-5, with D hard to call. From germline, CDR1 is SGHNT and CDR2 YENEEA. This CDR3 region has 16 residues. V shed 4 bases and J shed 4 bases, with 17 bases lying between them. The full variable domain, with the rest looked up from reference TRBV11-3 and TRBJ1-5, is EAGVVQSPRYKIIEKKQPVAFWCNPISGHNTLYWYLQNLGQGPELLIRYENEEAVDDSQLPKDRFSAERLKGVDSTLKIQPAELGDSAVYLCASSWDCHRGNQPQHFGDGTRLSIL.

This clonotype was seen more than once but under ten times. Possible read error: a much larger clone is one base away. V is TRBV20-1 and J is TRBJ2-6; D is possibly TRBD1 or TRBD2 (5 bases each). The CDR3 extends over 14 amino acids. CDR1 is DFQATT, CDR2 SNEGSKA, per germline (reference sequence). CDR3 loop: CSATSGVGANALTF. As DNA, the CDR3 is TGCAGTGCTACTTCTGGGGTCGGGGCCAACGCCCTGACTTTC.

This clonotype was detected many times. The chain couples TRBV11-2 to TRBJ1-1, with D possibly TRBD1 on 6 matching bases. CDR3 size: 16 residues. In germline, CDR1 is SGHAT, CDR2 FQNNGV. V dropped 3 bases and J dropped 0 bases, with 14 bases sitting between them. The CDR3 DNA reads as TGTGCCAGCAGCTTTACTACAGGGTGGTTGAACACTGAAGCTTTCTTT. Translation: CASSFTTGWLNTEAFF.

In its sample, this clonotype was seen many times. The rearrangement links TRBV20-1 to TRBJ2-2, with 8 bases identical to TRBD1. Unmatched junction bases numbered 4, after V lost 0 bases and J lost 1 base. The CDR3 spans 16 residues. CDR1 is DFQATT and CDR2 is SNEGSKA in the germline V gene (reference sequence). CDR3: CSARDPGQGNTGELFF. In DNA form, the CDR3 reads TGCAGTGCTAGAGATCCCGGACAGGGGAACACCGGGGAGCTGTTTTTT.

Remarks on this clonotype: A much bigger clone sits one base away, suggesting this may be a read error. The chain couples TRBV10-2 to TRBJ2-1; the D gene could be TRBD1 or TRBD2 (5 bases each). CDR1 WSHSY and CDR2 SAAADI come from the germline V gene. V lost 6 bases and J 0 bases, leaving 15 bases between the germline ends. The CDR3 sequence is 16 residues long. The CDR3 region is CASSTGTAPSYNEQFF. For the CDR3, the DNA is TGCGCCAGCAGCACCGGGACCGCTCCCTCCTACAATGAGCAGTTCTTC.

This clonotype showed up many times. In nucleotides, the CDR3 is TGTGCCAGCAGTGGCAGGGAGTGGGGGACTGAAGCTTTCTTT. Its translation is CASSGREWGTEAFF. This chain connects TRBV2 to TRBJ1-1, with D tentatively TRBD1 (5 bases). The CDR3 loop spans 14 amino acids. Trimming pared 4 bases from V and 5 bases from J, leaving 14 bases between. Germline values: CDR1 SNHLY, CDR2 FYNNEI.

This clonotype occurred many times. This sequence joins TRBV20-1 and TRBJ2-7; maybe TRBD1 (8 bases). This CDR3 has 12 amino acids. The V gene lost 7 bases and the J gene lost 3 bases, with 13 bases spanning the gap. Germline V gene sequence: CDR1 DFQATT, CDR2 SNEGSKA (reference sequence). The CDR3 sequence is CSVTGDYYEQYF. The CDR3 DNA reads TGCAGTGTGACAGGGGACTACTACGAGCAGTACTTC.

This clonotype occurred a few times. A much larger clone lies a single base off, so this may be a read error. The DNA of the CDR3 is TGTGCCAGCAGCCCAAATGCAGCCAGCACAGATACGCAGTATTTT. Amino acid sequence: CASSPNAASTDTQYF. The chain recombines TRBV11-2 with TRBJ2-3; D is unclear. The CDR3 extends over 15 amino acids. V gave up 5 bases and J gave up 0 bases, with 12 bases separating them. The germline CDR1 and CDR2 sequences are SGHAT and FQNNGV. The full variable domain, completed using reference TRBV11-2 and TRBJ2-3, is EAGVAQSPRYKIIEKRQSVAFWCNPISGHATLYWYQQILGQGPKLLIQFQNNGVVDDSQLPKDRFSAERLKGVDSTLKIQPAKLEDSAVYLCASSPNAASTDTQYFGPGTRLTVL.

This clonotype was seen many times. The chain is built from TRBV12-3 or TRBV12-4 and TRBJ1-1, with D hard to call. The CDR3 runs 12 residues. V shed 3 bases and J shed 4 bases, with 6 bases lying between them. The chain's CDR3 is CASSFEGTEAFF. The CDR3 DNA is TGTGCCAGCAGTTTCGAAGGCACTGAAGCTTTCTTT.

This clonotype was observed at least ten times. This sequence joins TRBV5-1 and TRBJ1-5, with D possibly TRBD1 on 6 matching bases. From germline, CDR1 is SGHRS and CDR2 YFSETQ. With 4 bases removed from V and 4 bases from J, the gap between germline ends came to 12 bases. This CDR3 is built from 14 residues. In nucleotides, the CDR3 is TGCGCCAGCAGCCTCGGGACACTAAATCAGCCCCAGCATTTT. Its protein is CASSLGTLNQPQHF.

This clonotype showed up many times. At one end, the junction sequence differs from germline, possibly due to a read error. J is TRBJ2-2 and V is TRBV6-5; TRBD2 is a possible D gene (5 bases). Germline values: CDR1 MNHEY, CDR2 SVGAGI. The CDR3 is 13 amino acids. The CDR3 DNA is TGTGCCAGCAGTTACATCAGAACCGGGGATCTGTTTTTT. Translated, it gives CASSYIRTGDLFF.

Ten or more counts support this clonotype. This sequence joins TRBV6-1 and TRBJ2-5; no clear D gene. Between the trimmed V and J ends, which lost 3 bases and 4 bases, there was a span of 9 bases. Germline CDR1 MNHNS, CDR2 SASEGT. The CDR3 contains 13 residues. This CDR3 is CASSEYSRETQYF. The CDR3 nucleotides are TGTGCCAGCAGTGAGTACAGCAGAGAGACCCAGTACTTC.

This clonotype was counted at least ten times. The chain uses TRBV2 and TRBJ2-3; a weak D match, TRBD2 (7 bases). V lost 6 bases to trimming and J lost 5 bases, with 15 bases between them. This CDR3 spans 14 amino acids. Germline V gives CDR1 SNHLY, CDR2 FYNNEI. The CDR3 region is CASSRRGREDTQYF. The CDR3, as DNA: TGTGCCAGCAGCCGAAGGGGGAGGGAAGATACGCAGTATTTT.

This clonotype was found a few times. V and J are TRBV19 and TRBJ2-1; the D gene is possibly TRBD1 (6 bases). The CDR3 is 15 residues long. The germline V and J ends were trimmed by 4 bases and 5 bases, with 15 bases remaining between them. Germline CDR1 and CDR2: LNHDA and SQIVND (reference sequence). Here the CDR3 reads CASSSGGADDNEQFF. The CDR3 DNA follows: TGTGCCAGTAGTAGTGGGGGCGCGGACGACAATGAGCAGTTCTTC.